This TCR beta chain was sequenced during a study of Graves' ophthalmopathy and Graves' hyperthyroidism. Points from the study as a whole: Ophthalmopathy could be told apart from stable hyperthyroidism by a 13-signature model (87.88% sensitivity, roughly 81% specificity). Most expanded thyroid clonotypes above 0.001 frequency also appeared in blood.

The TCR beta CDR3 regions underwent amplification from RNA transcripts. RT-PCR was first run with HTBI primers, then multiplex PCR in a second round. MiXCR was run by TCRdb on the multiplex PCR reads, yielding one entry per CDR3 protein. The table records almost 750,000 distinct CDR3 sequences, 40% of them present only once. The CDR3 spans 18 residues. Germline CDR1 reads MNHNS; CDR2 reads SASEGT. The diagnosis combined clinical symptoms, thyroxine, TRAb, thyroid ultrasound and orbital computed tomography scans. Comment on this clonotype: Its target is not known. The junction does not match germline at one end; this may be a read error.

Material for sequencing was peripheral blood. The clonotype originates from an adult man with Graves' ophthalmopathy. The V call is TRBV6-1, the J call TRBJ2-5; 7 nucleotides match TRBD1. This chain's CDR3 is CASSEEGQNTGSQETQYF. CDR3 nucleotide sequence: TGTGCCAGCAGCGAAGAGGGACAGAACACCGGGTCCCAAGAGACCCAGTACTTC.